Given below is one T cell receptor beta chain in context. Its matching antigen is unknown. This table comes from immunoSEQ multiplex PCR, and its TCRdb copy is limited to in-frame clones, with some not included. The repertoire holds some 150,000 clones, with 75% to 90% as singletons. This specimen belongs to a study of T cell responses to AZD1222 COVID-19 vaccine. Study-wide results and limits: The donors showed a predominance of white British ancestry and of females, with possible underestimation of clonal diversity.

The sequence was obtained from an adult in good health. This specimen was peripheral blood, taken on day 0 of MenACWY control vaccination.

The CDR3: CASSSLAGGYGYTF. CDR3 in DNA: TGTGCCAGCAGCTCCTTGGCGGGGGGCTATGGCTACACCTTC. The chain couples TRBV28 to TRBJ1-2, with D perhaps TRBD1 (5 bases). Looked up from germline, CDR1 is MDHEN and CDR2 is SYDVKM. The length of the CDR3 is 14 residues. The V and J ends lost 6 bases and 4 bases respectively, with 15 bases between them.